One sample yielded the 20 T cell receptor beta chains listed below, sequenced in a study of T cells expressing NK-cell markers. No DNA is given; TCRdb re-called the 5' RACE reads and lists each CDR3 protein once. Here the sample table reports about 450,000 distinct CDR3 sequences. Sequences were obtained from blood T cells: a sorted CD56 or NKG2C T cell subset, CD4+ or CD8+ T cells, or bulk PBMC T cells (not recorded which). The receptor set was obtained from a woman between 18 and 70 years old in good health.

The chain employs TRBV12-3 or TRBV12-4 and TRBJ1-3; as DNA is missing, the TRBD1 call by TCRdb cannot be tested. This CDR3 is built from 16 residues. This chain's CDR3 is CASSLWTGGLGNTIYF.

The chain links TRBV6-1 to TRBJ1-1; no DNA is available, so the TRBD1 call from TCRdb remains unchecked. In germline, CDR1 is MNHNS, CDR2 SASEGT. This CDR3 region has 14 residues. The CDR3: CASSRGRPNTEAFF.

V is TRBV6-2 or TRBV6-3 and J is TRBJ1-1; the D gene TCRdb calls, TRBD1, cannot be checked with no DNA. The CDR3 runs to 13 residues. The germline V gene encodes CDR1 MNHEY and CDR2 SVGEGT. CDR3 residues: CASSPRGIGEAFF.

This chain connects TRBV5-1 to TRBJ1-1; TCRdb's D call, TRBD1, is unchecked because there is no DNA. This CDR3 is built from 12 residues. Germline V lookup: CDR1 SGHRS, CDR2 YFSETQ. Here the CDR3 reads CASADGGAEAFF.

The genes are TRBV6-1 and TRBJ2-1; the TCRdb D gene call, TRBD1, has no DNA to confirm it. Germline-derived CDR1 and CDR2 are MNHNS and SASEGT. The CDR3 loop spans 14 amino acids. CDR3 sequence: CASSDGRDYNEQFF.

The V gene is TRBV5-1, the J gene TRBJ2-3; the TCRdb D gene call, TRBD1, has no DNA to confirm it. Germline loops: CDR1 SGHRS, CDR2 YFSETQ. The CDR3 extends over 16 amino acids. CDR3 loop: CASSSGQFLNTDTQYF.

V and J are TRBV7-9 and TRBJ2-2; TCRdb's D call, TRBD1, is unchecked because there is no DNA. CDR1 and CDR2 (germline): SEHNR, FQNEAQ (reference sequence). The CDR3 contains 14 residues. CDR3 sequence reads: CASRDQGSTGELFF.

CDR3 residues: CASSGGQGVHNEQFF. The genes are TRBV19 and TRBJ2-1; checking the TCRdb D call of TRBD1 is not possible without DNA. The length of the CDR3 is 15 residues. The germline CDR1 and CDR2 sequences are LNHDA and SQIVND (reference sequence).

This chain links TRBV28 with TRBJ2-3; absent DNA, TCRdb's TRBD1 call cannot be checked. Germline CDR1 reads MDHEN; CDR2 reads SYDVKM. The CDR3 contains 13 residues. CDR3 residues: CASSPDTGNTQYF.

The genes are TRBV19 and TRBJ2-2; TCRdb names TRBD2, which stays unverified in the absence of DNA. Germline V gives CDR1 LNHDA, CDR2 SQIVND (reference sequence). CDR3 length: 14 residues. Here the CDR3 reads CASRVGPFTGELFF.

This CDR3 is CASSQQGFTDTQYF. V usage is TRBV19 and J usage is TRBJ2-3; the TCRdb call, TRBD1, lacks DNA for checking. CDR3 length: 14 amino acids. CDR1 is LNHDA, CDR2 SQIVND, per germline (reference sequence).

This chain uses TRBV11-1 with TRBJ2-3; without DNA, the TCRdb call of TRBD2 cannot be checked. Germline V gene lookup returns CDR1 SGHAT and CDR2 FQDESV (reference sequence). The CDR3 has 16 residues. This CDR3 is CASSRTSGGPSDTQYF. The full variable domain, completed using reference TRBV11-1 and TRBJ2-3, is EAEVAQSPRYKITEKSQAVAFWCDPISGHATLYWYRQILGQGPELLVQFQDESVVDDSQLPKDRFSAERLKGVDSTLKIQPAELGDSAMYLCASSRTSGGPSDTQYFGPGTRLTVL.

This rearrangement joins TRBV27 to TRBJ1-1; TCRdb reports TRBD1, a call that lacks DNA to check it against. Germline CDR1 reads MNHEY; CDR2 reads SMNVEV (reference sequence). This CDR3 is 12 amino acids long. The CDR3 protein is CATNSRQGEAFF.

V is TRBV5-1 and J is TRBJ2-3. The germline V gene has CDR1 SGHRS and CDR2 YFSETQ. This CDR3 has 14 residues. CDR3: CASSLSVLTDTQYF.

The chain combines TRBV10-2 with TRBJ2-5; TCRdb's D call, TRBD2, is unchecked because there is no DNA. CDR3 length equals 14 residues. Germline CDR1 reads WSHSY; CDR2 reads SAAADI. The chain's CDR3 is CASTPLAGEETQYF.

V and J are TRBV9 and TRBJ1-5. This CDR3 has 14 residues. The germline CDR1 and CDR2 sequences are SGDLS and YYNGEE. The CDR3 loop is CASSVGGSNQPQHF.

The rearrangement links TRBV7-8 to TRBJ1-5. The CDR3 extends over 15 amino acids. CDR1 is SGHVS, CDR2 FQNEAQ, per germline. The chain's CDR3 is CASSLEGRLNQPQHF.

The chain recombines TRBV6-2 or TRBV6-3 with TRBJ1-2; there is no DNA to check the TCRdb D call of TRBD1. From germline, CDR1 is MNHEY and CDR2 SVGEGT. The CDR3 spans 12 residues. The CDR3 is CATGTGGHGYTF.

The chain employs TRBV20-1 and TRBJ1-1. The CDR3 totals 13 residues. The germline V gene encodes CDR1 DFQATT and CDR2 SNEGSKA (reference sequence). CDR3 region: CSARGTNAAEAFF.

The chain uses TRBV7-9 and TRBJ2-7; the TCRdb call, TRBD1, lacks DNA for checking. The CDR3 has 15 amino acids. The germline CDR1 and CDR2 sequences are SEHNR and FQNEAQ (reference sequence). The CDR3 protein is CASSPGTGATYEQYF.